Detailed here is one T cell receptor (beta chain). Here immunoSEQ multiplex PCR was the method, and the copy in TCRdb shows in-frame clones only, minus some. The table includes around 150,000 clones, more than 75% detected once. The data derive from a study of blood T cell repertoires in COVID-19. The junction had 1 base not matched to a gene; V was cut back by 5 bases and J by 5 bases. The germline V gene has CDR1 MDHEN and CDR2 SYDVKM. The CDR3 has 12 residues. The TCR comes from a man in his 60s with acute or convalescent COVID-19. This rearrangement joins TRBV28 to TRBJ1-2; 8 bases line up with TRBD1. The sequenced sample consisted of peripheral blood. The CDR3 protein is CASSQGAYGYTF. In nucleotides, the CDR3 is TGTGCCAGCAGTCAGGGGGCGTATGGCTACACCTTC.